This is a list of T cell receptor beta chains from one sample in a study of T cells after yellow fever vaccination. TCRdb redid the calling of the 5' RACE reads with MiXCR, one entry per CDR3 protein. Among under 150,000 distinct CDR3 sequences listed, less than 9.5% were seen once. The specimen was CD4+ T cells sorted from PBMCs, collected 5 days after the yellow fever booster vaccination. The receptors originated from a man under 40 who received the YFV17D yellow fever vaccine. The CDR3 runs from the conserved cysteine through the conserved F or W. The D gene is left open where the match is weak. Size values are once, few and many counts, or a class for expanded clones, and some rows have none.

cdr3_nt,cdr3_aa,j_call,d_call,clone_size,v_call
TGCAGTGGCAGGGCTGGCGAGACCCAGTACTTC,CSGRAGETQYF,TRBJ2-5,NA,many,TRBV20-1
TGTGCCAGCAGTTTTCAATCGAAGGGGGTCTACGAGCAGTACTTC,CASSFQSKGVYEQYF,TRBJ2-7,NA,many,TRBV28
TGCGCCAGCAGCTTGGGCGTAGAGACGGCCTACGAGCAGTACTTC,CASSLGVETAYEQYF,TRBJ2-7,NA,many,TRBV5-1
TGTGCCAGCAGCTTAGGGACTACTGGGGCCAACGTCCTGACTTTC,CASSLGTTGANVLTF,TRBJ2-6,NA,many,TRBV7-9
TGTGCCAGCAGCCCAGGCCCCGGAGGGCCTTACGAGCAGTACTTC,CASSPGPGGPYEQYF,TRBJ2-7,NA,NA,TRBV7-2
TGTGCCAGCAGCCCCAAGAACGCTGAGCAGTTCTTC,CASSPKNAEQFF,TRBJ2-1,NA,many,TRBV12-3/TRBV12-4
TGTGCCAGCAGGGGGGCGGCCTACGAGCAGTACTTC,CASRGAAYEQYF,TRBJ2-7,NA,many,TRBV7-2
TGTGCCAGCAGCTTGGTGTACCAAGAGACCCAGTACTTC,CASSLVYQETQYF,TRBJ2-5,NA,many,TRBV7-2
TGTGCCTGGAGCAACAGAGTCTACGAGCAGTACTTC,CAWSNRVYEQYF,TRBJ2-7,NA,few,TRBV30
TGCAGTGCTAGCCGAGGACCCCGCTCGCGTACCCGGGAGGAGACCCAGTACTTC,CSASRGPRSRTREETQYF,TRBJ2-5,NA,many,TRBV20-1
TGTGCCAGCAGTTTTAGTTTCAAGGACACTGAAGCTTTCTTT,CASSFSFKDTEAFF,TRBJ1-1,NA,many,TRBV12-3/TRBV12-4
TGCAGTGCTCATACTAGCGGGTCCGCCACCGGGGAGCTGTTTTTT,CSAHTSGSATGELFF,TRBJ2-2,TRBD2,many,TRBV20-1